A selection of T cell receptor beta chains follows, all from one sample in a study of human T cells and chemical hapten exposure. TCRdb analysed the RACE reads with MiXCR anew, one entry per CDR3 protein. The sample yields tens of thousands of distinct CDR3 sequences, roughly 13% seen once. Sequences were derived from whole blood, sampled in connection with sensitization to the hapten diphenylcyclopropenone (DPC). Receptors originate from a woman aged 45-59 years with alopecia areata. Some clones in this sample may be carry-over from other donors' samples. The CDR3 runs from the conserved cysteine through the conserved F or W. Fields, in order: clone size, D gene, J gene, V gene, CDR3 protein, CDR3 DNA. A D gene is named only where the DNA matches it firmly. Some rows mark clone size as missing; the rest say once, few, many or name a class of expanded clone.

>many|.|TRBJ1-5|TRBV30
CAWSSGEAQPQHF
TGTGCCTGGAGTTCAGGGGAGGCTCAGCCCCAGCATTTT
>many|TRBD2|TRBJ2-1|TRBV12-3/TRBV12-4
CASSRKGLAGYNEQFF
TGTGCCAGCAGTCGCAAAGGACTAGCGGGATACAATGAGCAGTTCTTC
>.|.|TRBJ2-3|TRBV24-1
CATSDPGTEPTDTQYF
TGTGCCACCAGTGACCCCGGGACGGAACCTACCGATACGCAGTATTTT
>many|TRBD2|TRBJ2-2|TRBV7-9
CASSLWKLAGTGELFF
TGTGCCAGCAGCTTATGGAAACTAGCGGGAACCGGGGAGCTGTTTTTT
>.|TRBD2|TRBJ2-1|TRBV7-9
CASSFGLAGGSYNEQFF
TGTGCCAGCAGCTTTGGACTAGCGGGAGGCTCCTACAATGAGCAGTTCTTC
>.|TRBD1|TRBJ1-2|TRBV9
CASSVMGTGYGYTF
TGTGCCAGCAGCGTAATGGGGACAGGATATGGCTACACCTTC
>.|.|TRBJ2-3|TRBV18
CASSPELANTQYF
TGTGCCAGCTCACCTGAACTTGCGAATACGCAGTATTTT
>once|.|TRBJ2-7|TRBV15
CATSETTQYEQYF
TGTGCCACCAGCGAGACCACACAATACGAGCAGTACTTC
>medium-sized|.|TRBJ2-5|TRBV20-1
CSAYSGHSGFARRYQETQYF
TGCAGTGCTTACTCCGGACATAGCGGATTTGCTAGGCGGTACCAAGAGACCCAGTACTTC
>few|TRBD2|TRBJ2-2|TRBV29-1
CSVGVAGTGELFF
TGCAGCGTTGGTGTAGCGGGTACCGGGGAGCTGTTTTTT
>few|.|TRBJ2-2|TRBV7-3
CASSSTPGHSNTGELFF
TGTGCCAGCAGCTCGACCCCGGGACACTCGAACACCGGGGAGCTGTTTTTT
>.|TRBD1|TRBJ2-7|TRBV12-3/TRBV12-4
CASSWGDRGEQYF
TGTGCCAGCAGTTGGGGGGACAGGGGCGAGCAGTACTTC
>many|TRBD2|TRBJ2-2|TRBV5-6
CASSREPAGRAGELFF
TGTGCCAGCAGCAGGGAGCCAGCAGGGAGGGCCGGGGAGCTGTTTTTT
>few|.|TRBJ2-2|TRBV7-8
CASSLRANTGELFF
TGTGCCAGCAGCTTAAGGGCGAACACCGGGGAGCTGTTTTTT
>many|TRBD2|TRBJ2-1|TRBV3-1
CASSQVGTSGSEQFF
TGTGCCAGCAGCCAAGTGGGGACTAGCGGGAGTGAGCAGTTCTTC
>.|.|TRBJ1-6|TRBV2
CASSAPESPLHF
TGTGCCAGCAGTGCGCCAGAATCACCCCTCCACTTT
>many|.|TRBJ2-5|TRBV6-1
CAILIREILETQYF
TGTGCCATCTTGATTAGGGAGATTCTCGAGACCCAGTACTTC
>.|.|TRBJ2-7|TRBV10-1
CASSESKYEQYF
TGCGCCAGCAGTGAGTCAAAGTACGAGCAGTACTTC
>few|.|TRBJ2-1|TRBV6-6
CASSYSIDREQFF
TGTGCCAGCAGTTACTCGATCGACAGGGAGCAGTTCTTC
>many|TRBD1|TRBJ2-3|TRBV5-6
CASSLPGQGPDTQYF
TGTGCCAGCAGCTTACCGGGACAGGGACCAGATACGCAGTATTTT
>.|.|TRBJ1-2|TRBV27
CASSSTGRNYGYTF
TGTGCCAGCAGTTCAACCGGACGTAACTATGGCTACACCTTC
>many|TRBD1|TRBJ2-7|TRBV5-1
CASSRGQGPSSYEQYF
TGCGCCAGCAGCCGTGGACAGGGGCCGAGCTCCTACGAGCAGTACTTC